This TCR beta chain is from a study of regulatory T cells in long-lasting Graves disease. As concerns this clonotype: Antigen: not known. Mismatch with germline at one junction end may stem from a read error.

Findings of the study overall: Persistent-disease Graves' patients showed less TCR diversity than new cases.

HTBI primers from iRepertoire and Arm-PCR of CDR3 regions yielded the TCR beta libraries. TCRdb redid the calling of the multiplex PCR reads with MiXCR, one entry per CDR3 protein. The sample consists of a few hundred thousand distinct CDR3 sequences, about 20% of them appearing once. The CDR3 totals 14 residues. The time point is: persistent/refractory GD, antithyroid drugs over 5 years with positive TRAb. PBMC RNA served as the TCR library source. This chain joins TRBV12-3 or TRBV12-4 and TRBJ2-4; 9 bases align to TRBD1. This receptor was identified in a female donor with Graves disease. The material was peripheral blood mononuclear cells (PBMCs), obtained when the disease was refractory, from a patient treated with antithyroid drugs. CDR3 DNA: TGTGCCGGCAGTTCCCGGGACAGGGAAAACATTCAGTACTTC. Protein product: CAGSSRDRENIQYF.